Each of the 2 T cell receptor beta chains below was sequenced from the same sample in a study of response to subunit inactivated influenza vaccine. Each CDR3 protein gets one entry after TCRdb re-called the RT-PCR reads with MiXCR. This repertoire shows some 850,000 distinct CDR3 sequences, around 18% found once; its top ten account for approximately 10%. Sequencing was performed on PBMCs from blood, taken less than 6 days after vaccination. The source is a man aged 50-60 years who received an inactivated influenza vaccine.

The rearrangement uses TRBV6-2 or TRBV6-3 and TRBJ2-3, with TRBD2 as a possible D gene (6 bases). Trimming removed 7 bases from V and 13 bases from J, with 21 bases in between. Per the germline V gene, CDR1 is MNHEY and CDR2 is SVGEGT. The CDR3 extends over 13 amino acids. DNA for the CDR3: TGTGCCAGCACCCACCTCGGAGGGACCGTAGAGTATTTT. It specifies CASTHLGGTVEYF.

V gene TRBV5-1 combines with J gene TRBJ2-5, with 14 bases matching TRBD2. This CDR3 is 17 amino acids long. CDR1 and CDR2 (germline): SGHRS, YFSETQ. The junction had 10 bases not matched to a gene; V was cut back by 4 bases and J by 5 bases. CDR3 in amino acids: CASSPGLAGAMGETQYF. In nucleotides, the CDR3 is TGCGCCAGCAGCCCGGGACTAGCGGGAGCAATGGGGGAGACCCAGTACTTC. The whole variable domain, filled in from reference TRBV5-1 and TRBJ2-5, reads KAGVTQTPRYLIKTRGQQVTLSCSPISGHRSVSWYQQTPGQGLQFLFEYFSETQRNKGNFPGRFSGRQFSNSRSEMNVSTLELGDSALYLCASSPGLAGAMGETQYFGPGTRLLVL.